The 25 T cell receptor beta chains in this list originate from one sample, sequenced in a study of Ad26.COV2.S vaccination and SARS-CoV-2 variants. Treatment in this sample: some 20 received Ad26.COV2.S at low or high dose, single or two shots; several received placebo; per-sample allocation not given. The study sampled participants on day 63 after the first vaccine or placebo injection. The table came from immunoSEQ multiplex PCR; TCRdb's copy has only in-frame clones and leaves some out. The sample has about 350,000 clones; 88% are singletons. The sequenced sample was peripheral blood, obtained in a trial of Ad26.COV2.S vaccine versus placebo. The receptor set was obtained from a person aged 18-60 years who received the Ad26.COV2.S COVID-19 vaccine or a placebo.

A single count supports this clone. The CDR3 loop is CASSSGVNLETQYF. The CDR3, as DNA: TGTGCCAGCAGCTCCGGGGTCAACTTGGAGACCCAGTACTTC. J is TRBJ2-5 and V is TRBV5-8; TRBD2 is a possible D gene (5 bases). V was shortened by 3 bases and J by 5 bases, with 14 bases between the two germline ends. Germline lookup yields CDR1 SGHTS and CDR2 YDEGEE. The CDR3 extends over 14 amino acids.

The chain employs TRBV6-5 and TRBJ1-5; D is possibly TRBD1 (6 bases). CDR3 length equals 12 residues. CDR1 is MNHEY, CDR2 SVGAGI, per germline. V was pared by 10 bases and J by 11 bases, with 18 bases between. CDR3 sequence: CATRGAGEAQHF. CDR3 bases: TGTGCCACCCGGGGGGCAGGGGAGGCCCAGCATTTT.

V is TRBV27 and J is TRBJ1-2; 10 bases are shared with TRBD1. The CDR3 covers 14 residues. J gave up 7 bases and V 5 bases, and 7 bases lay outside the gene matches. The germline V gene has CDR1 MNHEY and CDR2 SMNVEV (reference sequence). CDR3 sequence reads: CASSPGTGETGYTF. CDR3 DNA: TGTGCCAGCAGTCCCGGGACAGGGGAAACTGGCTACACCTTC.

The CDR3 DNA follows: TGTGCCAGCAGCAGCTTAGCCCAGGCCGTCACCTGGGACACTGAAGCTTTCTTT. This translates into CASSSLAQAVTWDTEAFF. V and J are TRBV7-9 and TRBJ1-1; D ambiguous. This CDR3 is built from 18 residues. CDR1 SEHNR and CDR2 FQNEAQ come from the germline V gene (reference sequence). V lost 5 bases and J 3 bases, leaving 25 bases between the germline ends.

This rearrangement joins TRBV28 to TRBJ1-1, with D uncertain. The germline gives CDR1 MDHEN, CDR2 SYDVKM. The CDR3 runs 15 residues. The V and J ends lost 7 bases and 0 bases respectively, with 15 bases between them. This chain's CDR3 is CASNLAADLNTEAFF. The CDR3 DNA is TGTGCCAGCAACCTGGCAGCGGATTTGAACACTGAAGCTTTCTTT.

This clone was detected ten times or more. CDR3 loop: CASTLTGSSYNSPLHF. CDR3 in DNA: TGTGCCAGCACCTTGACAGGGAGCTCCTATAATTCACCCCTCCACTTT. The V gene is TRBV6-6, the J gene TRBJ1-6; 7 bases are a match to TRBD1. The trim removed 7 bases at V and 0 bases at J, leaving 6 bases unmatched. Germline V gene lookup returns CDR1 MNHNY and CDR2 SVGAGI (reference sequence). The CDR3 consists of 16 residues.

This chain uses TRBV6-5 with TRBJ2-1; 10 bases match TRBD2. The V and J ends lost 6 bases and 8 bases, in that order; junction bases with no gene match: 7. The CDR3 consists of 14 residues. CDR1 and CDR2 (germline): MNHEY, SVGAGI. The CDR3 here is CASSLVAGGHEQFF. In DNA form, the CDR3 reads TGTGCCAGCAGCCTTGTAGCGGGGGGCCATGAGCAGTTCTTC.

The rearrangement joins TRBV18 to TRBJ1-4; the match to TRBD1 covers 8 bases. Trimming took 0 bases from V and 4 from J; bases not matched to a gene: 10. This CDR3 has 18 residues. CDR1 and CDR2 from the germline V gene are KGHSH and LQKENI. The CDR3 coding sequence is TGTGCCAGCTCACCACCGAATCAGGGGGCTTCGAATAATGAAAAACTGTTTTTT. Amino acid sequence: CASSPPNQGASNNEKLFF.

CDR3 DNA sequence: TGTGCCAGTAACCACCCGGGTACGGAAAACATTCAGTACTTC. Translation: CASNHPGTENIQYF. The V and J genes are TRBV19 and TRBJ2-4, with D unclear. The germline gives CDR1 LNHDA, CDR2 SQIVND (reference sequence). V gave up 7 bases and J gave up 5 bases, with 15 bases separating them. The CDR3 sequence is 14 residues long.

The rearrangement links TRBV3-1 (or the pseudogene TRBV3-2) to TRBJ2-7; perhaps TRBD1 as D (6 bases). CDR3 length: 13 residues. V dropped 6 bases and J dropped 0 bases, with 9 bases sitting between them. From germline, CDR1 is LGHDT and CDR2 YNNKEL (reference sequence). CDR3 nucleotides: TGTGCCAGCAGAGGACAGACCTCCTACGAGCAGTACTTC. Translated: CASRGQTSYEQYF.

The chain joins TRBV5-4 to TRBJ2-1; D might be TRBD2 (5 bases). This CDR3 is built from 16 residues. The V and J ends lost 0 bases and 5 bases respectively, with 15 bases between them. Germline loops: CDR1 SGHNT, CDR2 YYREEE (reference sequence). The CDR3 nucleotides read TGTGCCAGCAGCTTGGACATGTATTCGGGAAACAATGAGCAGTTCTTC. Protein: CASSLDMYSGNNEQFF.

The chain carries TRBV18 and TRBJ1-1; TRBD1 is a possible D gene (5 bases). CDR3 size: 15 residues. Trimming stripped 0 bases from V and 8 bases from J, with 16 bases between. The germline gives CDR1 KGHSH, CDR2 LQKENI. The CDR3 reads CASSPPGFQGEEAFF. In DNA, the CDR3 is TGTGCCAGCTCACCACCCGGTTTCCAGGGTGAGGAAGCTTTCTTT.

The chain combines TRBV28 with TRBJ2-1; 7 nucleotides align to TRBD1. Germline CDR1 MDHEN, CDR2 SYDVKM. With V trimmed by 10 bases and J by 3 bases, 15 bases remained unmatched. The CDR3 runs to 16 residues. CDR3 amino acids: CATKGSKGQLYNEQFF. DNA for the CDR3: TGTGCCACCAAAGGTAGTAAGGGACAGCTCTACAATGAGCAGTTCTTC.

This chain links TRBV7-2 with TRBJ1-4; D call uncertain. The CDR3 runs to 13 residues. With 5 bases removed from V and 12 bases from J, the gap between germline ends came to 16 bases. Germline V CDR1 and CDR2: SGHTA, FQGNSA. The CDR3 here is CASSRMPATQLFF. CDR3 nucleotides: TGTGCCAGCAGCCGCATGCCAGCAACTCAACTGTTTTTT.

The chain joins TRBV14 to TRBJ2-1, with D unclear. V lost 2 bases, J lost 0 bases, and 8 bases lay in between. The CDR3 is 15 residues long. Germline V gene sequence: CDR1 SGHDN, CDR2 FVKESK. This CDR3 reads CASSQPRYSYNEQFF. The CDR3 coding sequence is TGTGCCAGCAGCCAACCACGGTACTCCTACAATGAGCAGTTCTTC. The whole variable domain, remainder taken from reference TRBV14 and TRBJ2-1, is EAGVTQFPSHSVIEKGQTVTLRCDPISGHDNLYWYRRVMGKEIKFLLHFVKESKQDESGMPNNRFLAERTGGTYSTLKVQPAELEDSGVYFCASSQPRYSYNEQFFGPGTRLTVL.

DNA of the CDR3: TGTGCCAGCAGCTTTTTTGGGCGAGACAATGAGCAGTTCTTC. Protein: CASSFFGRDNEQFF. V and J are TRBV5-8 and TRBJ2-1; D not resolved. Looked up from germline, CDR1 is SGHTS and CDR2 is YDEGEE. Deletions cut 2 bases from V and 5 bases from J, with 11 bases between. The CDR3 runs 14 residues.

The rearrangement links TRBV6-5 to TRBJ1-4, with a weak D call TRBD1 (5 bases). V lost 2 bases to trimming and J lost 4 bases, with 14 bases between them. CDR3 length: 16 residues. Germline V gene data show CDR1 as MNHEY and CDR2 as SVGAGI. The CDR3 DNA is TGTGCCAGCAGTTACGCTTCGGGGGGGGATAATGAAAAACTGTTTTTT. This gives the protein CASSYASGGDNEKLFF.

This clone appeared a few times. The rearrangement links TRBV28 to TRBJ1-1; D gene unclear. V gave up 8 bases and J gave up 0 bases, with 10 bases separating them. Per the germline V gene, CDR1 is MDHEN and CDR2 is SYDVKM. This CDR3 has 13 amino acids. CDR3 DNA sequence: TGTGCCAGCCAACCGTTATTGAACACTGAAGCTTTCTTT. It specifies CASQPLLNTEAFF.

V is TRBV18 and J is TRBJ1-2, with D hard to call. The germline gives CDR1 KGHSH, CDR2 LQKENI. The germline V and J ends were trimmed by 2 bases and 6 bases, with 4 bases remaining between them. The CDR3 extends over 11 amino acids. The CDR3 reads CASSPSDGYTF. CDR3 bases: TGTGCCAGCTCACCAAGCGATGGCTACACCTTC.

The V and J genes are TRBV30 and TRBJ2-3; 7 bases match TRBD1. The CDR3 contains 14 residues. Per the germline V gene, CDR1 is GTSNPN and CDR2 is SVGIG (reference sequence). Trimming removed 2 bases from V and 8 bases from J; junction bases left unmatched: 10. CDR3 bases: TGTGCCTGGAGTAGCAGCAGGGGGATTAGTACGCAGTATTTT. Its translation: CAWSSSRGISTQYF.

This clone was seen more than once but under ten times. For the CDR3, the DNA is TGTGCCAGCAGCGTTCCGGGACAGGGTGAAAACACCATATATTTT. This encodes CASSVPGQGENTIYF. The rearrangement uses TRBV7-3 and TRBJ1-3; 9 positions match TRBD1. Germline values: CDR1 SGHTA, CDR2 FQGTGA. The CDR3 has 15 amino acids. Germline trimming cut 5 bases from V and 6 bases from J; bases unmatched to any gene: 8. Variable domain in full (rest from reference TRBV7-3 and TRBJ1-3): GAGVSQTPSNKVTEKGKYVELRCDPISGHTALYWYRQSLGQGPEFLIYFQGTGAADDSGLPNDRFFAVRPEGSVSTLKIQRTERGDSAVYLCASSVPGQGENTIYFGEGSWLTVV.

The V gene is TRBV19, the J gene TRBJ1-1, with D unclear. This CDR3 is built from 14 residues. Germline CDR1 LNHDA, CDR2 SQIVND (reference sequence). The ends were cut back, 1 base at V and 5 bases at J, with 11 bases in the middle. The CDR3 is CASSIGSWGTEAFF. The CDR3 region has the DNA TGTGCCAGTAGTATAGGGAGCTGGGGAACTGAAGCTTTCTTT.

This rearrangement joins TRBV28 to TRBJ1-2; D not certain. Germline values: CDR1 MDHEN, CDR2 SYDVKM. V lost 6 bases and J 7 bases, leaving 6 bases between the germline ends. The CDR3 spans 10 residues. The CDR3 reads CASRSGGYTF. The CDR3 coding sequence is TGTGCCAGCAGATCGGGTGGCTACACCTTC.

This chain connects TRBV12-3 or TRBV12-4 to TRBJ1-2, with D unclear. This CDR3 is 13 amino acids long. V lost 2 bases to trimming and J lost 0 bases, with 4 bases between them. The CDR3, as DNA: TGTGCCAGCAGTTTAAAAGCTAACTATGGCTACACCTTC. The encoded protein is CASSLKANYGYTF.

The DNA for the CDR3 is TGTGCCAGCAGTTACTCGACACTGTCACCCCTCCACTTT. Translation gives CASSYSTLSPLHF. This rearrangement joins TRBV6-5 to TRBJ1-6; D is unclear. This CDR3 has 13 amino acids. Trimming shortened V by 0 bases and J by 10 bases, and 7 bases separated the two germline ends. CDR1 and CDR2 (germline): MNHEY, SVGAGI.